Listed below are T cell receptor beta chains from one sample, sequenced in a study of human T cells and chemical hapten exposure. TCRdb ran MiXCR on the 5' RACE reads and lists one entry per CDR3 protein. The sample holds about 81,000 distinct CDR3 sequences, 15% to 20% seen once. These receptors were obtained from a female donor in good health. CDR3s include the opening cysteine and the closing phenylalanine or tryptophan. The order of the fields is D gene, J gene, V gene, CDR3 length, clone size, CDR3 DNA, CDR3 protein. The D gene is left open where the match is weak. Size tells how often a clone was seen (once, few, many) or the class of an expanded clone, and some rows leave it out.

D gene: -; J gene: TRBJ1-1; V gene: TRBV7-8; CDR3 length: 17; clone size: -; CDR3 DNA: TGTGCCAGCAGCCCGAGTTCTGCGGGCACAATGAACACTGAAGCTTTCTTT; CDR3 protein: CASSPSSAGTMNTEAFF
D gene: TRBD2; J gene: TRBJ2-1; V gene: TRBV7-2; CDR3 length: 18; clone size: -; CDR3 DNA: TGTGCCAGCAGCTTCTACGGACTAGCGGGGGGTTCCTACAATGAGCAGTTCTTC; CDR3 protein: CASSFYGLAGGSYNEQFF
D gene: -; J gene: TRBJ2-3; V gene: TRBV6-2/TRBV6-3; CDR3 length: 15; clone size: -; CDR3 DNA: TGTGCCAGCAGTTACTCACTAGGAGGCACAGATACGCAGTATTTT; CDR3 protein: CASSYSLGGTDTQYF
D gene: -; J gene: TRBJ2-2; V gene: TRBV20-1; CDR3 length: 15; clone size: -; CDR3 DNA: TGCAGTGCTGGGGTTAGCGGCTTGGGAACCGGGGAGCTGTTTTTT; CDR3 protein: CSAGVSGLGTGELFF
D gene: -; J gene: TRBJ2-6; V gene: TRBV20-1; CDR3 length: 15; clone size: few; CDR3 DNA: TGCAGTGCTACCCTAGGAGACTCTGGGGCCAACGTCCTGACTTTC; CDR3 protein: CSATLGDSGANVLTF
D gene: TRBD1; J gene: TRBJ2-2; V gene: TRBV12-3/TRBV12-4; CDR3 length: 15; clone size: few; CDR3 DNA: TGTGCCAGCAGCCTGGGACAGGTGAACACCGGGGAGCTGTTTTTT; CDR3 protein: CASSLGQVNTGELFF
D gene: -; J gene: TRBJ1-6; V gene: TRBV5-1; CDR3 length: 15; clone size: -; CDR3 DNA: TGCGCCAGCAGCTTGGATCTAGGTTTTAATTCACCCCTCCACTTT; CDR3 protein: CASSLDLGFNSPLHF
D gene: TRBD2; J gene: TRBJ2-3; V gene: TRBV7-2; CDR3 length: 16; clone size: -; CDR3 DNA: TGTGCCAGCAGCTTCCATACTAGCGGGGGCACAGATACGCAGTATTTT; CDR3 protein: CASSFHTSGGTDTQYF
D gene: -; J gene: TRBJ2-1; V gene: TRBV30; CDR3 length: 17; clone size: once; CDR3 DNA: TGTGCCTGGAGTGCCCCCGTTAGGGGATTTGGGAGAGATGAGCAGTTATTC; CDR3 protein: CAWSAPVRGFGRDEQLF
D gene: -; J gene: TRBJ2-5; V gene: TRBV11-2; CDR3 length: 14; clone size: many; CDR3 DNA: TGTGCCAGCAGCTTAGGACAGATTAAAGAGACCCAGTACTTC; CDR3 protein: CASSLGQIKETQYF
D gene: -; J gene: TRBJ1-1; V gene: TRBV6-5; CDR3 length: 15; clone size: few; CDR3 DNA: TGTGCCAGCAGTTACTCGACCAGGGCGGGCACTGAAGCTTTCTTT; CDR3 protein: CASSYSTRAGTEAFF
D gene: -; J gene: TRBJ1-1; V gene: TRBV19; CDR3 length: 16; clone size: -; CDR3 DNA: TGTGCCAGTCGAAGAGGGGGAGGGGCCACAAACACTGAAGCTTTCTTT; CDR3 protein: CASRRGGGATNTEAFF
D gene: TRBD1; J gene: TRBJ1-2; V gene: TRBV7-8; CDR3 length: 16; clone size: many; CDR3 DNA: TGTGCCAGCAGCTTAGGCCGGGACAGGGGAGACTATGGCTACACCTTC; CDR3 protein: CASSLGRDRGDYGYTF
D gene: -; J gene: TRBJ1-5; V gene: TRBV2; CDR3 length: 13; clone size: few; CDR3 DNA: TGTGCCAGCAGTCGGGACGTTAATCAGCCCCAGCATTTT; CDR3 protein: CASSRDVNQPQHF
D gene: -; J gene: TRBJ2-3; V gene: TRBV6-5; CDR3 length: 15; clone size: -; CDR3 DNA: TGTGCCAGCAGTTGGACCAGGGAAGGGACAGATACGCAGTATTTT; CDR3 protein: CASSWTREGTDTQYF
D gene: -; J gene: TRBJ2-5; V gene: TRBV30; CDR3 length: 14; clone size: few; CDR3 DNA: TGTGCCTGGAATGATTGGACATTCCAAGAGACCCAGTACTTC; CDR3 protein: CAWNDWTFQETQYF
D gene: -; J gene: TRBJ2-1; V gene: TRBV30; CDR3 length: 12; clone size: few; CDR3 DNA: TGTGCCTACGGTGGGGGGCTAGATGAGCAGTTCTTC; CDR3 protein: CAYGGGLDEQFF
D gene: -; J gene: TRBJ2-6; V gene: TRBV18; CDR3 length: 15; clone size: -; CDR3 DNA: TGTGCCAGCTCACCAACTTCTGCTGGGGCCAACGTCCTGACTTTC; CDR3 protein: CASSPTSAGANVLTF
D gene: -; J gene: TRBJ1-1; V gene: TRBV5-1; CDR3 length: 15; clone size: few; CDR3 DNA: TGCGCCAGCAGCTTGGCCTCACAGACAGTCACTGAAGCTTTCTTT; CDR3 protein: CASSLASQTVTEAFF
D gene: -; J gene: TRBJ1-1; V gene: TRBV12-3/TRBV12-4; CDR3 length: 13; clone size: -; CDR3 DNA: TGTGCCAGCAGGAACACAGCCAACACTGAAGCTTTCTTT; CDR3 protein: CASRNTANTEAFF
D gene: -; J gene: TRBJ2-3; V gene: TRBV20-1; CDR3 length: 11; clone size: many; CDR3 DNA: TGCAGTGCTACCAAGCGGGATACGCAGTATTTT; CDR3 protein: CSATKRDTQYF
D gene: -; J gene: TRBJ2-4; V gene: TRBV7-7; CDR3 length: 15; clone size: few; CDR3 DNA: TGTGCCAGCGGGCCAATTGCGGTGGCCAAAAACATTCAGTACTTC; CDR3 protein: CASGPIAVAKNIQYF
D gene: -; J gene: TRBJ1-5; V gene: TRBV7-2; CDR3 length: 14; clone size: few; CDR3 DNA: TGTGCCAGCAGCCATAAGTCTAGCAATCAGCCCCAGCATTTT; CDR3 protein: CASSHKSSNQPQHF
D gene: -; J gene: TRBJ2-1; V gene: TRBV4-2; CDR3 length: 11; clone size: -; CDR3 DNA: TGTGCCAGCAGCCAAGGGTATGAGCAGTTCTTC; CDR3 protein: CASSQGYEQFF
D gene: -; J gene: TRBJ1-4; V gene: TRBV5-1; CDR3 length: 15; clone size: -; CDR3 DNA: TGCGCCAGCAGCGGACGGGGGATGGCTAATGAAAAACTGTTTTTT; CDR3 protein: CASSGRGMANEKLFF
D gene: -; J gene: TRBJ2-1; V gene: TRBV7-2; CDR3 length: 12; clone size: few; CDR3 DNA: TGTGCCAGCAGCCAGTACGTGGTTGAGCAGTTCTTC; CDR3 protein: CASSQYVVEQFF
D gene: TRBD1; J gene: TRBJ1-5; V gene: TRBV5-5; CDR3 length: 15; clone size: many; CDR3 DNA: TGTGCCAGCAGCTACGGACAGGGGATCAATCAGCCCCAGCATTTT; CDR3 protein: CASSYGQGINQPQHF
D gene: -; J gene: TRBJ1-1; V gene: TRBV11-2; CDR3 length: 17; clone size: -; CDR3 DNA: TGTGCCAGCAGCTTAGATGGGAGCGGGGGGGCAGGCACTGAAGCTTTCTTT; CDR3 protein: CASSLDGSGGAGTEAFF